This entry is about one T cell receptor beta chain. The CDR3 runs 13 residues. Germline V gives CDR1 SGHDN, CDR2 FVKESK. The ends were cut back, 7 bases at V and 2 bases at J, with 10 bases in the middle. TCRdb keeps only in-frame clones here, not all; method: immunoSEQ multiplex PCR. Among roughly 700,000 clones, over 65% were seen once, and the ten largest hold approximately 1.8%. The data are from a study of shared clonotypes between healthy human individuals. At the level of the study: Three CD4 naive, three CD4 memory, two CD8 naive and one CD8 memory plate were used per donor.

Sequencing was performed on memory CD4+ T cells sorted from blood. Indicated subset: CD45RA-negative fraction. V usage is TRBV14 and J usage is TRBJ2-3, with no clear D. This receptor was obtained from a woman aged 25 to 39 in good health. CDR3 DNA: TGTGCCAGCACCCCGGGTTCCACAGATACGCAGTATTTT. This translates into CASTPGSTDTQYF.